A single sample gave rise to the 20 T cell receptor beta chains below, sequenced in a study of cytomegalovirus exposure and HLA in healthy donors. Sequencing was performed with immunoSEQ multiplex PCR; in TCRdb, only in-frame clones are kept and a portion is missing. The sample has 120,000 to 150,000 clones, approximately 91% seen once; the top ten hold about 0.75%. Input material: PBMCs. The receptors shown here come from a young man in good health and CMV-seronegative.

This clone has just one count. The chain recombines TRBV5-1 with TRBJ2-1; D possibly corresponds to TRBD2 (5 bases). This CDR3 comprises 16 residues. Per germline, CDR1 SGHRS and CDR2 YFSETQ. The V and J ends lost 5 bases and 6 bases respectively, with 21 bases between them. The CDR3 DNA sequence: TGCGCCAGCAGGAGGGCGATGGGGAAGGCGGCCAATGAGCAGTTCTTC. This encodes CASRRAMGKAANEQFF. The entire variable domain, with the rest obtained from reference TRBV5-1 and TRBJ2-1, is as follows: KAGVTQTPRYLIKTRGQQVTLSCSPISGHRSVSWYQQTPGQGLQFLFEYFSETQRNKGNFPGRFSGRQFSNSRSEMNVSTLELGDSALYLCASRRAMGKAANEQFFGPGTRLTVL.

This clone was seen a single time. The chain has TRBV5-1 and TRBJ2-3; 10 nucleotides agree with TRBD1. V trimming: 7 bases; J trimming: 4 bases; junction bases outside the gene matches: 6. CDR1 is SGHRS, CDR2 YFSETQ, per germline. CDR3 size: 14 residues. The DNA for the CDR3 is TGCGCCAGCGGGTCCGGGACAGGGGCAGATACGCAGTATTTT. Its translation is CASGSGTGADTQYF.

As DNA, the CDR3 is TGCAGCGTTGATGGCGGAGCCAGCACAGATACGCAGTATTTT. Translation: CSVDGGASTDTQYF. The chain joins TRBV29-1 to TRBJ2-3; D unclear. The CDR3 length is 14 residues. The germline V and J ends were trimmed by 3 bases and 0 bases, with 10 bases remaining between them. The germline gives CDR1 SQVTM, CDR2 ANQGSEA.

This CDR3 is CASSVDGTGYNEQYF. Here the CDR3 DNA reads TGTGCCAGCAGTGTCGATGGGACAGGGTACAACGAGCAGTACTTC. This chain links TRBV6-4 with TRBJ2-7; 9 positions match TRBD1. The CDR3 runs 15 residues. Germline V gene lookup returns CDR1 MRHNA and CDR2 SNTAGT. V gave up 4 bases and J gave up 5 bases; unmatched junction bases: 9.

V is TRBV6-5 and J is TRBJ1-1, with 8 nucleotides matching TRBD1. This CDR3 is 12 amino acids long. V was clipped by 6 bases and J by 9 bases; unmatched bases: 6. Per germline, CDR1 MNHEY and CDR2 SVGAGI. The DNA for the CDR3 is TGTGCCAGCAGGCCACAGGGGGAGAAAGCTTTCTTT. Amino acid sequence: CASRPQGEKAFF.

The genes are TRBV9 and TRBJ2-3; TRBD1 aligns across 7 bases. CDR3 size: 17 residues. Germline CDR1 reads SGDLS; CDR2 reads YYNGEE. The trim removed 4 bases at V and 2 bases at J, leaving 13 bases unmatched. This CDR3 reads CASSPPRDRTPTDTQYF. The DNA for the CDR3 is TGTGCCAGCAGCCCCCCCCGGGACAGAACGCCCACAGATACGCAGTATTTT. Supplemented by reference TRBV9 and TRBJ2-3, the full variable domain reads DSGVTQTPKHLITATGQRVTLRCSPRSGDLSVYWYQQSLDQGLQFLIQYYNGEERAKGNILERFSAQQFPDLHSELNLSSLELGDSALYFCASSPPRDRTPTDTQYFGPGTRLTVL.

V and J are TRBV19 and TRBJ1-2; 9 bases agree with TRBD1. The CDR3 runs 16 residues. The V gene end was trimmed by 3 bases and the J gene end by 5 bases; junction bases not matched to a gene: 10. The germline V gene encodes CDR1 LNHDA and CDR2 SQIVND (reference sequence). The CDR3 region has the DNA TGTGCCAGTAGTATCGGTTCGGACAGGGGCGTATATGGCTACACCTTC. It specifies CASSIGSDRGVYGYTF.

The CDR3 bases are TGTGCCAGCAGTGAACAGTCTGAATATGGCTACACCTTC. Its translation: CASSEQSEYGYTF. The chain has TRBV2 and TRBJ1-2; D unclear. This CDR3 region has 13 residues. Trimming took 2 bases from V and 5 from J, leaving 9 bases between them. Germline loops: CDR1 SNHLY, CDR2 FYNNEI.

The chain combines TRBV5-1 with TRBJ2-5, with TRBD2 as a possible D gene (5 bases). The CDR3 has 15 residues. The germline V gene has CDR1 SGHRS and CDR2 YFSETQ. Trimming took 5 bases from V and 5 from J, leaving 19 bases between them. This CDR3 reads CASSSSSGSTETQYF. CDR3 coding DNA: TGCGCCAGCAGTTCCTCGAGCGGATCGACGGAGACCCAGTACTTC.

CDR3 loop: CASSQLPATNEKLFF. The DNA of the CDR3 is TGTGCCAGCAGCCAACTGCCGGCAACTAATGAAAAACTGTTTTTT. The V gene is TRBV6-6, the J gene TRBJ1-4, with D hard to call. This CDR3 has 15 amino acids. The germline gives CDR1 MNHNY, CDR2 SVGAGI (reference sequence). With 6 bases removed from V and 0 bases from J, the gap between germline ends came to 11 bases.

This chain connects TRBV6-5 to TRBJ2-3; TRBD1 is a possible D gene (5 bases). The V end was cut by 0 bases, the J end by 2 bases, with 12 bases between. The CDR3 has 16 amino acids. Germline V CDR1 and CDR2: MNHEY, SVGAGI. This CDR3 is CASSYSQGGPTDTQYF. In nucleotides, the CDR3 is TGTGCCAGCAGTTACTCGCAGGGTGGTCCCACAGATACGCAGTATTTT.

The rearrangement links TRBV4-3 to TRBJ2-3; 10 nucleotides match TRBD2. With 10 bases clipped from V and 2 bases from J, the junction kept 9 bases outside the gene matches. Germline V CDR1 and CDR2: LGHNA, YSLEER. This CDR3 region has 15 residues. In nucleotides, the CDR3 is TGCGCCACATCAAGGACTAGCGGTTACACAGATACGCAGTATTTT. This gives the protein CATSRTSGYTDTQYF.

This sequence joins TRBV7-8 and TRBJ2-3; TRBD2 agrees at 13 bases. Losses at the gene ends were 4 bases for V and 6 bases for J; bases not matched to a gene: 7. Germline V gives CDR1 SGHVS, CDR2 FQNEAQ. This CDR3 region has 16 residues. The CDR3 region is CASSSWTSGSSDTQYF. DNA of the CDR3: TGTGCCAGCAGCTCCTGGACTAGCGGGAGTTCGGATACGCAGTATTTT.

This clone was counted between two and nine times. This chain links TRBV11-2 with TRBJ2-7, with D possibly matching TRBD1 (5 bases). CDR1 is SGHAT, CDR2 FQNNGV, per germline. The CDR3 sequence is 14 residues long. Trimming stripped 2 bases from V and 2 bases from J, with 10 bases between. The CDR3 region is CASSLMGPTYEQYF. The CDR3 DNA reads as TGTGCCAGCAGCTTAATGGGGCCTACCTACGAGCAGTACTTC.

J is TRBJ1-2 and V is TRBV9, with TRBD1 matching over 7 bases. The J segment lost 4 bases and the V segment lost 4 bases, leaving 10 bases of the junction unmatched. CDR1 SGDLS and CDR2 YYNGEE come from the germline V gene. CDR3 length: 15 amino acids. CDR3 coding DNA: TGTGCCAGCAGCCCCAGAGGGGGGACAGTCTATGGCTACACCTTC. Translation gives CASSPRGGTVYGYTF.

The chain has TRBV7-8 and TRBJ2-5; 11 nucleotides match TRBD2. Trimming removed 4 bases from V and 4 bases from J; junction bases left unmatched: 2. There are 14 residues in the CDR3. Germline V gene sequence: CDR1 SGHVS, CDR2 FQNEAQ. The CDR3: CASSSGLAGETQYF. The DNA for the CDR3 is TGTGCCAGCAGCTCCGGACTAGCGGGAGAGACCCAGTACTTC.

As DNA, the CDR3 is TGTGCCAGCAGCATGTCCGGGCTAGCCCTCTACGAGCAGTACGTC. Its translation is CASSMSGLALYEQYV. The rearrangement joins TRBV27 to TRBJ2-7; TRBD2 is a possible D gene (5 bases). The CDR3 length is 15 residues. Germline CDR1 MNHEY, CDR2 SMNVEV (reference sequence). Between the trimmed V and J ends, which lost 6 bases and 3 bases, there was a span of 18 bases.

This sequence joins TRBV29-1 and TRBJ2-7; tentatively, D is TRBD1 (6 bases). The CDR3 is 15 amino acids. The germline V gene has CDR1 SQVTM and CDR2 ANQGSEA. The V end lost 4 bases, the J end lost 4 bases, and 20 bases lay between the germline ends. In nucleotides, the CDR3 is TGCAGCGTTGGAAGACAGACCAGAAGGGGGTACGAGCAGTACTTC. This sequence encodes CSVGRQTRRGYEQYF.

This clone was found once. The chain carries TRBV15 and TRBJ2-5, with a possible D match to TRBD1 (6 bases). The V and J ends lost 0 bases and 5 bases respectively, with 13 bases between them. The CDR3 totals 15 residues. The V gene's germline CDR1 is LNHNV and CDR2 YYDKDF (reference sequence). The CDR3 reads CATSRDLGAQETQYF. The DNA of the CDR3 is TGTGCCACCAGCAGAGATTTGGGGGCCCAGGAGACCCAGTACTTC.

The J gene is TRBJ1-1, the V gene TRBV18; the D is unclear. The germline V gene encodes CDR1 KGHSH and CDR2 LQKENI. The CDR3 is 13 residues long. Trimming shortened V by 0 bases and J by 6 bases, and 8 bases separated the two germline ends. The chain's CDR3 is CASSPPSRSEAFF. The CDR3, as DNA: TGTGCCAGCTCACCACCTAGCCGATCTGAAGCTTTCTTT.